Shown below are 28 T cell receptor beta chains from a single sample sequenced in a study of shared clonotypes between healthy human individuals. Measured with immunoSEQ multiplex PCR; TCRdb has only the in-frame clones, and not every one. The sample includes about 560,000 clones, around 76% seen only once; the top ten take 12%. Specimen: PBMCs. The receptors originated from a woman aged 40 to 50 in good health. Some clones in this sample may be carry-over from other donors' samples.

This clone was counted between two and nine times. The chain carries TRBV7-2 and TRBJ2-5; tentative D call: TRBD2 (5 bases). CDR1 is SGHTA, CDR2 FQGNSA, per germline. CDR3 length: 11 residues. V lost 6 bases and J lost 11, with 13 bases in between. The CDR3 coding sequence is TGTGCCAGCAGACTCCTCGGGGAGCAGTACTTC. As protein: CASRLLGEQYF.

The V call is TRBV29-1, the J call TRBJ2-7; perhaps D is TRBD1 or TRBD2 (6 bases each). Trimming left V 4 bases short and J 3 bases short, with 16 bases between. The CDR3 runs 14 residues. Germline assignment: CDR1 SQVTM and CDR2 ANQGSEA. The CDR3, as DNA: TGCAGCGTTGTTATCTGGGGGGCCGACTACGAGCAGTACTTC. It specifies CSVVIWGADYEQYF.

This chain uses TRBV7-2 with TRBJ1-4, with 7 positions matching TRBD1. V gave up 5 bases and J gave up 5 bases; unmatched junction bases: 8. The CDR3 totals 15 residues. Germline-derived CDR1 and CDR2 are SGHTA and FQGNSA. CDR3: CASSTSGTVNEKLFF. The CDR3 region has the DNA TGTGCCAGCAGCACGTCCGGGACAGTGAATGAAAAACTGTTTTTT.

The V gene is TRBV10-3, the J gene TRBJ1-5; D call uncertain. V gave up 0 bases and J gave up 2 bases, with 8 bases separating them. The CDR3 is 15 amino acids. CDR1 is ENHRY, CDR2 SYGVKD, per germline. The CDR3 reads CAISESPIGNQPQHF. The CDR3 DNA sequence: TGTGCCATCAGTGAGTCTCCCATAGGCAATCAGCCCCAGCATTTT.

The rearrangement joins TRBV2 to TRBJ2-3; no definite D call. The germline V gene encodes CDR1 SNHLY and CDR2 FYNNEI. The CDR3 extends over 12 amino acids. Between the trimmed V and J ends, which lost 6 bases and 4 bases, there was a span of 8 bases. The CDR3 DNA is TGTGCCAGCAGCTGGACCGCAGATACGCAGTATTTT. Translating gives CASSWTADTQYF.

V and J are TRBV6-5 and TRBJ1-1, with 9 bases fitting TRBD1. With V trimmed by 5 bases and J by 8 bases, 12 bases remained unmatched. The CDR3 is 15 residues long. The V gene's germline CDR1 is MNHEY and CDR2 SVGAGI. The CDR3 DNA reads TGTGCCAGCAGTCTCTCCGGGACAGGGAAAAAAGAAGCTTTCTTT. Protein: CASSLSGTGKKEAFF.

The chain uses TRBV27 and TRBJ2-1; 8 positions agree with TRBD2. There are 18 residues in the CDR3. Germline lookup yields CDR1 MNHEY and CDR2 SMNVEV (reference sequence). V shed 7 bases and J 4 bases; nucleotides not matched to a gene: 18. The CDR3 loop reads CASTQAGAAGDLYNEQFF. CDR3 DNA: TGTGCCAGCACTCAAGCCGGGGCAGCGGGAGACCTTTACAATGAGCAGTTCTTC.

Note on this clone: Other DNA sequences within the sample encode an identical CDR3. The V call is TRBV6-1, the J call TRBJ2-7, with TRBD2 identical over 11 bases. Germline values: CDR1 MNHNS, CDR2 SASEGT. This CDR3 contains 15 residues. V was pared by 1 base and J by 4 bases, with 3 bases of the junction left unmatched. CDR3 sequence (DNA): TGTGCCAGCAGTGAAGGCACTAGCGGGAGTTACGAGCAGTACTTC. This codes for CASSEGTSGSYEQYF.

The rearrangement uses TRBV6-6 and TRBJ2-7, with 11 bases aligning to TRBD2. Trimming removed 3 bases from V and 4 bases from J; junction bases left unmatched: 5. Germline V CDR1 and CDR2: MNHNY, SVGAGI (reference sequence). This CDR3 comprises 15 residues. The CDR3 DNA is TGTGCCAGCAGTTATAGGTTAGCGGGAGGGTACGAGCAGTACTTC. This gives the protein CASSYRLAGGYEQYF.

The chain couples TRBV7-2 to TRBJ1-4; D is unclear. The CDR3 covers 15 residues. V was trimmed by 2 bases and J by 10 bases, leaving 17 bases between them. Germline V CDR1 and CDR2: SGHTA, FQGNSA. In DNA form, the CDR3 reads TGTGCCAGCAGCTTACCGTCTTTGGGTCCCGGAAAACTGTTTTTT. Protein product: CASSLPSLGPGKLFF.

This chain links TRBV6-6 with TRBJ2-1; D remains unclear. The CDR3 consists of 14 residues. V was clipped by 5 bases and J by 4 bases, with 12 bases between them. The germline V gene has CDR1 MNHNY and CDR2 SVGAGI (reference sequence). Here the CDR3 DNA reads TGTGCCAGCAGTCCCTTGGGTCCGTACAATGAGCAGTTCTTC. It yields the protein CASSPLGPYNEQFF.

This clone was detected ten times or more. The chain employs TRBV29-1 and TRBJ1-2, with D unresolved. From germline, CDR1 is SQVTM and CDR2 ANQGSEA. The CDR3 is made up of 13 amino acids. Trimming removed 5 bases at V and 0 bases at J, with 10 bases between. CDR3 coding DNA: TGCAGCGTTACGGAGGGCCCTAACTATGGCTACACCTTC. Amino acid sequence: CSVTEGPNYGYTF. The full variable domain, completed using reference TRBV29-1 and TRBJ1-2, is SAVISQKPSRDICQRGTSLTIQCQVDSQVTMMFWYRQQPGQSLTLIATANQGSEATYESGFVIDKFPISRPNLTFSTLTVSNMSPEDSSIYLCSVTEGPNYGYTFGSGTRLTVV.

Regarding this clone: Other DNA sequences within the sample encode an identical CDR3. V gene TRBV30 combines with J gene TRBJ2-5; 9 bases match TRBD1. CDR1 and CDR2 (germline): GTSNPN, SVGIG (reference sequence). V shed 1 base, J shed 5 bases, and the junction held 5 bases outside the gene matches. The CDR3 runs to 14 residues. The CDR3 spells CAWSATGGGETQYF. CDR3 sequence (DNA): TGTGCCTGGAGTGCGACAGGGGGAGGGGAGACCCAGTACTTC.

The chain is built from TRBV30 and TRBJ2-7, with no clear D. Germline CDR1 and CDR2: GTSNPN and SVGIG (reference sequence). The V gene lost 6 bases and the J gene lost 0 bases, with 15 bases spanning the gap. This CDR3 has 14 amino acids. CDR3 sequence reads: CACPSNRSSYEQYF. In DNA form, the CDR3 reads TGTGCCTGTCCTTCGAACCGTTCCTCCTACGAGCAGTACTTC. Full variable domain (rest looked up from reference TRBV30 and TRBJ2-7): SQTIHQWPATLVQPVGSPLSLECTVEGTSNPNLYWYRQAAGRGLQLLFYSVGIGQISSEVPQNLSASRPQDRQFILSSKKLLLSDSGFYLCACPSNRSSYEQYFGPGTRLTVT.

In its sample, this clone was seen a few times. Other DNA sequences from this sample encode an identical CDR3 as well. The CDR3 here is CSARQTYEQYF. The CDR3 bases are TGCAGTGCCCGACAGACCTACGAGCAGTACTTC. V and J are TRBV20-1 and TRBJ2-7; perhaps TRBD1 as D (5 bases). The CDR3 spans 11 residues. Trimming removed 6 bases at V and 2 bases at J, with 8 bases between. Germline lookup yields CDR1 DFQATT and CDR2 SNEGSKA (reference sequence).

The V gene is TRBV28, the J gene TRBJ2-1; 11 positions match TRBD2. V trimming: 5 bases; J trimming: 2 bases; junction bases outside the gene matches: 2. Germline assignment: CDR1 MDHEN and CDR2 SYDVKM. CDR3 length: 15 amino acids. The CDR3 coding sequence is TGTGCCAGCAGTCAGACTAGCGGGGCCTACAATGAGCAGTTCTTC. Its protein product is CASSQTSGAYNEQFF.

This CDR3 is CASSLVQGLVFDTQYF. In nucleotides, the CDR3 is TGTGCCAGCAGCTTAGTGCAGGGACTCGTTTTTGATACGCAGTATTTT. The chain couples TRBV11-2 to TRBJ2-3, with a tentative D call TRBD2 (6 bases). Trimming removed 1 base from V and 6 bases from J, with 17 bases in between. The CDR3 extends over 16 amino acids. Germline V CDR1 and CDR2: SGHAT, FQNNGV. The variable domain in full, with the rest retrieved from reference TRBV11-2 and TRBJ2-3, is EAGVAQSPRYKIIEKRQSVAFWCNPISGHATLYWYQQILGQGPKLLIQFQNNGVVDDSQLPKDRFSAERLKGVDSTLKIQPAKLEDSAVYLCASSLVQGLVFDTQYFGPGTRLTVL.

This clone has ten or more counts. Other DNA sequences in the same sample also yield this CDR3. The rearrangement joins TRBV4-1 to TRBJ1-5; TRBD1 is a possible D gene (6 bases). V lost 3 bases and J lost 3, with 18 bases in between. The germline CDR1 and CDR2 sequences are MGHRA and YSYEKL. The CDR3 spans 17 residues. In DNA form, the CDR3 reads TGCGCCAGCAGCCATCCAACAGGACAGTGGATCAATCAGCCCCAGCATTTT. The encoded protein is CASSHPTGQWINQPQHF.

The chain couples TRBV7-2 to TRBJ1-4, with 7 bases matching TRBD1. V dropped 5 bases and J dropped 8; count of bases not matched to a gene: 8. The CDR3 totals 14 residues. Looked up from germline, CDR1 is SGHTA and CDR2 is FQGNSA. DNA of the CDR3: TGTGCCAGCAGCGCCCGGGACAGTCGGGAAAAACTGTTTTTT. Protein product: CASSARDSREKLFF.

The V gene is TRBV15, the J gene TRBJ2-7; D call uncertain. Trimming stripped 0 bases from V and 6 bases from J, with 12 bases between. CDR3 length equals 14 residues. CDR1 LNHNV and CDR2 YYDKDF come from the germline V gene (reference sequence). The CDR3 DNA sequence: TGTGCCACCAGCAGAGATAGGACGCCCCCCGAGCAGTACTTC. As protein: CATSRDRTPPEQYF.

The rearrangement links TRBV5-4 to TRBJ2-1, with TRBD1 matching 7 bases. The CDR3 is 15 amino acids. Germline V gene lookup returns CDR1 SGHNT and CDR2 YYREEE (reference sequence). V gave up 4 bases and J gave up 4 bases; unmatched junction bases: 8. CDR3 bases: TGTGCCAGCAGCGTTGTAAGGGGACAGTACAATGAGCAGTTCTTC. Its protein is CASSVVRGQYNEQFF.

This CDR3 reads CASSLAGSRNQPQHF. As DNA, the CDR3 is TGCGCCAGCAGCTTGGCGGGGAGTAGGAATCAGCCCCAGCATTTT. The rearrangement joins TRBV5-1 to TRBJ1-5; D ambiguous. Between the trimmed V and J ends, which lost 0 bases and 4 bases, there was a span of 11 bases. This CDR3 has 15 residues. The germline V gene encodes CDR1 SGHRS and CDR2 YFSETQ.

V is TRBV28 and J is TRBJ1-2; D unresolved. With 6 bases removed from V and 4 bases from J, the gap between germline ends came to 24 bases. This CDR3 region has 17 residues. Germline CDR1 reads MDHEN; CDR2 reads SYDVKM. Here the CDR3 DNA reads TGTGCCAGCAGCCCAGGTGCCCAGATCCTCTCGGGCTATGGCTACACCTTC. Its protein is CASSPGAQILSGYGYTF.

The J gene is TRBJ2-7, the V gene TRBV2, with TRBD1 identical over 7 bases. Germline-derived CDR1 and CDR2 are SNHLY and FYNNEI. The CDR3 runs to 14 residues. V gave up 7 bases and J gave up 0 bases; unmatched junction bases: 6. The CDR3 DNA sequence: TGTGCCAGCAAAGGGACAGTGCACTCCTACGAGCAGTACTTC. This gives the protein CASKGTVHSYEQYF.

The chain couples TRBV28 to TRBJ2-1; D remains ambiguous. Deletions cut 5 bases from V and 10 bases from J, with 9 bases between. This CDR3 spans 11 amino acids. Germline loops: CDR1 MDHEN, CDR2 SYDVKM. CDR3 protein: CASSLRREQFF. The DNA for the CDR3 is TGTGCCAGCAGTCTGCGTCGGGAGCAGTTCTTC.

V gene TRBV7-9 combines with J gene TRBJ2-1; 13 positions agree with TRBD2. This CDR3 spans 15 amino acids. CDR1 and CDR2 from the germline V gene are SEHNR and FQNEAQ (reference sequence). With 1 base clipped from V and 9 bases from J, the junction kept 3 bases outside the gene matches. The CDR3 spells CASSLVLAGGTEQFF. CDR3 DNA sequence: TGTGCCAGCAGCTTAGTACTAGCGGGAGGGACTGAGCAGTTCTTC.

CDR3 protein: CASSYAYRRTALHF. As DNA, the CDR3 is TGTGCCAGCAGTTACGCATACAGGAGGACTGCCCTCCACTTT. The chain is built from TRBV6-5 and TRBJ1-6; tentative D call: TRBD1 (5 bases). This CDR3 contains 14 residues. Germline CDR1 MNHEY, CDR2 SVGAGI. Trimming pared 2 bases from V and 14 bases from J, leaving 16 bases between.

In regard to this clone: Germline and junction disagree at one end, which may indicate a read error. The chain recombines TRBV28 with TRBJ2-7; D is perhaps TRBD2 (7 bases). This CDR3 has 12 residues. Germline V gene lookup returns CDR1 MDHEN and CDR2 SYDVKM. The CDR3 DNA sequence: TGTGCCAGCAGTACCCAAGGGGGAGGGCCGAACTTC. It translates to CASSTQGGGPNF.